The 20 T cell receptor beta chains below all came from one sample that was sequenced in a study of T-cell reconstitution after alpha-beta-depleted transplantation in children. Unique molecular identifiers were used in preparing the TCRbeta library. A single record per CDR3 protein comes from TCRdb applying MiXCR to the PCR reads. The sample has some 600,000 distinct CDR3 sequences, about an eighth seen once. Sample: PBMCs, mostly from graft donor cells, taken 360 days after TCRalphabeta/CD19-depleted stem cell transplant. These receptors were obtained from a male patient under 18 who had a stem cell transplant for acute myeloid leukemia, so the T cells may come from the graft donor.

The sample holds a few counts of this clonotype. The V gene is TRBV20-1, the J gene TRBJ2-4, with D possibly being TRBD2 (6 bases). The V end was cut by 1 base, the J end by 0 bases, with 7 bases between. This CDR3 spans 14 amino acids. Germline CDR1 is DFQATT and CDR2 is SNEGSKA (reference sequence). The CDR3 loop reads CSARAEGAKNIQYF. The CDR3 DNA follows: TGCAGTGCTAGAGCGGAGGGAGCCAAAAACATTCAGTACTTC.

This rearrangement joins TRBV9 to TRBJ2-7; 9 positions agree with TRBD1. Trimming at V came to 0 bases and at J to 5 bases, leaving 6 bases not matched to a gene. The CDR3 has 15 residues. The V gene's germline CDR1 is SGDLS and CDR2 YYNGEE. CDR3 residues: CASSVDGTGNDEQYF. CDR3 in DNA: TGTGCCAGCAGCGTAGACGGGACAGGGAACGACGAGCAGTACTTC.

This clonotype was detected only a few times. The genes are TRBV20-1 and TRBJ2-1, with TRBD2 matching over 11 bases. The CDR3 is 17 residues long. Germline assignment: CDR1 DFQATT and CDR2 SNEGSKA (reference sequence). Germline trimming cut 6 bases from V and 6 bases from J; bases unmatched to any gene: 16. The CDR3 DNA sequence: TGCAGTGCACCCAGACCCGGGACTAGCGGCTCCAGCAATGAGCAGTTCTTC. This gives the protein CSAPRPGTSGSSNEQFF.

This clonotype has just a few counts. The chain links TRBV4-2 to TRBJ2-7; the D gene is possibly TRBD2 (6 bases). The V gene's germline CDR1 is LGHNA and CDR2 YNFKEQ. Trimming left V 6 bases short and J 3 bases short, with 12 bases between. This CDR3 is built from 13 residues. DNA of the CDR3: TGTGCCAGCAGGTTTAGCGGATGCTACGAGCAGTACTTC. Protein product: CASRFSGCYEQYF.

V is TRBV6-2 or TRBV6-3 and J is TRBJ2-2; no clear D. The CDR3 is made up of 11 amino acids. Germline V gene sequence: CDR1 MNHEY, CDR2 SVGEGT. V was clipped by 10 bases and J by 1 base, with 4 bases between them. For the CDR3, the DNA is TGTGCCACCGGGAACACCGGGGAGCTGTTTTTT. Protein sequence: CATGNTGELFF.

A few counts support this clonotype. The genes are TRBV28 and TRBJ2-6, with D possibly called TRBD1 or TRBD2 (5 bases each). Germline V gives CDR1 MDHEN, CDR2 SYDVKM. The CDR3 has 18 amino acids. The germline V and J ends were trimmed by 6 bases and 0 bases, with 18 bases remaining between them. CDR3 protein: CASRPQPGRNSGANVLTF. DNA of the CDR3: TGTGCCAGCAGACCCCAGCCGGGACGGAACTCTGGGGCCAACGTCCTGACTTTC.

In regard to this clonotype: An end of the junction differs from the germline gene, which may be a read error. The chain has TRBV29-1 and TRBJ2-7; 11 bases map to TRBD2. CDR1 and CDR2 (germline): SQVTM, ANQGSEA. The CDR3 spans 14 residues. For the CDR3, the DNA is TGCAGCTTTGAGCGACTAGCGGGGCTCTACGAGCAGTACTTC. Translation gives CSFERLAGLYEQYF.

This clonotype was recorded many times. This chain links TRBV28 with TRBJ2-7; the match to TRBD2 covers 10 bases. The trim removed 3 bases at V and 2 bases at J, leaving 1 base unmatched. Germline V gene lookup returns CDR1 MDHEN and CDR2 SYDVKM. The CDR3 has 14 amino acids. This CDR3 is CASSFSGRAYEQYF. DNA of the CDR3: TGTGCCAGCAGTTTCAGCGGGAGGGCCTACGAGCAGTACTTC.

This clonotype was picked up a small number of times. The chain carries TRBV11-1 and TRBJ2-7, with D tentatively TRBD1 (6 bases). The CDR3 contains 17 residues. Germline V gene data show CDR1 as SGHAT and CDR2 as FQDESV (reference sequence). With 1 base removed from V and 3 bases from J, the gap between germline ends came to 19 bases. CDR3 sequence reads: CASSLGQTGNLNYEQYF. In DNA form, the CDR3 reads TGTGCCAGCAGCTTAGGGCAAACAGGGAACCTTAACTACGAGCAGTACTTC. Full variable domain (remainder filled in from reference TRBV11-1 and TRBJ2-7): EAEVAQSPRYKITEKSQAVAFWCDPISGHATLYWYRQILGQGPELLVQFQDESVVDDSQLPKDRFSAERLKGVDSTLKIQPAELGDSAMYLCASSLGQTGNLNYEQYFGPGTRLTVT.

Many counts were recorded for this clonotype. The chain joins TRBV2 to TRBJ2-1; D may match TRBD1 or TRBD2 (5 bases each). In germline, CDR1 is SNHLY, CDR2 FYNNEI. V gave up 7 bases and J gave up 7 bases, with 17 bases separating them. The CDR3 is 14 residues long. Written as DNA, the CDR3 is TGTGCCAGCACGGCCGGGACCTCACCGAATGAGCAGTTCTTC. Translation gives CASTAGTSPNEQFF.

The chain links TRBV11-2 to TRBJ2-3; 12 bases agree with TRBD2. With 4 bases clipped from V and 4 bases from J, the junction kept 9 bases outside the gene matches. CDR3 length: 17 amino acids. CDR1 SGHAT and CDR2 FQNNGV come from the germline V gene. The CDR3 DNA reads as TGTGCCAGCAGCTCCCGGGCTCTAGCGGGAGGGCCAGATACGCAGTATTTT. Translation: CASSSRALAGGPDTQYF.

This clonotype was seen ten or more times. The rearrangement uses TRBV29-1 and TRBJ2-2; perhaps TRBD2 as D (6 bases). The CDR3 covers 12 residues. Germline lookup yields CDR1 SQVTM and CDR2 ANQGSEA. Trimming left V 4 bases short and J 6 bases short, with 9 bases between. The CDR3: CSVGWEAGELFF. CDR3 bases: TGCAGCGTTGGATGGGAGGCCGGGGAGCTGTTTTTT.

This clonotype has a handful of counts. CDR3 loop: CASSLVDGENIQYF. CDR3 sequence (DNA): TGTGCCAGCAGCTTAGTTGACGGAGAAAACATTCAGTACTTC. J is TRBJ2-4 and V is TRBV7-2, with D unclear. CDR3 length equals 14 residues. Germline loops: CDR1 SGHTA, CDR2 FQGNSA. The germline V and J ends were trimmed by 1 base and 5 bases, with 9 bases remaining between them.

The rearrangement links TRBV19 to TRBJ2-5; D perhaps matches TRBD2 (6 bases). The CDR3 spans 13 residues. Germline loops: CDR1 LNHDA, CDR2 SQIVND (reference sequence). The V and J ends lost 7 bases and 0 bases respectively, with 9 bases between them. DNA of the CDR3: TGTGCCAGTACCGGACTATACCAAGAGACCCAGTACTTC. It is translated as CASTGLYQETQYF.

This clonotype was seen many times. The CDR3, as DNA: TGTGCCAGCAGCCCGCTTGATGGGTATGGCTACACCTTC. Its protein is CASSPLDGYGYTF. The chain recombines TRBV6-6 with TRBJ1-2; D is undetermined. Germline CDR1 is MNHNY and CDR2 is SVGAGI (reference sequence). The CDR3 length is 13 residues. The V gene lost 6 bases and the J gene lost 5 bases, with 13 bases spanning the gap.

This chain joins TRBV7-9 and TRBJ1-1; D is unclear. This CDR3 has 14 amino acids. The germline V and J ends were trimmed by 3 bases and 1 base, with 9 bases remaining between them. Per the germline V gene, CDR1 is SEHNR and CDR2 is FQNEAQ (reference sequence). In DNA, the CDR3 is TGTGCCAGCAGCTTCGGGAAGGCGAACACTGAAGCTTTCTTT. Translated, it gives CASSFGKANTEAFF.

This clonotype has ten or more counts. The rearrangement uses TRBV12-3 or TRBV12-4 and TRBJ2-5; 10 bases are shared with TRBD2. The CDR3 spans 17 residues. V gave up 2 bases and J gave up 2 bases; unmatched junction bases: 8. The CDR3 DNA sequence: TGTGCCAGCAGTTTATCGATGCTAGCGGGAGTGCAAGAGACCCAGTACTTC. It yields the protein CASSLSMLAGVQETQYF.

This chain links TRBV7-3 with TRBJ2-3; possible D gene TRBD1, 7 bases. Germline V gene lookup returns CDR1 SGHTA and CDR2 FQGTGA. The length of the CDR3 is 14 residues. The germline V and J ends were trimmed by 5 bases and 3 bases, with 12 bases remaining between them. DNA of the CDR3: TGTGCCAGCAGCCCCCCAGGGGGGACAGATACGCAGTATTTT. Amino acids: CASSPPGGTDTQYF.

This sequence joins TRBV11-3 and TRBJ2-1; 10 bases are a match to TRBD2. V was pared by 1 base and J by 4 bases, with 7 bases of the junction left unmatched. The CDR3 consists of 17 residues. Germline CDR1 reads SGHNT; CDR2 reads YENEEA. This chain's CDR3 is CASSLAPGTSVYNEQFF. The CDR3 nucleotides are TGTGCCAGCAGCTTAGCTCCCGGGACTAGCGTTTACAATGAGCAGTTCTTC.

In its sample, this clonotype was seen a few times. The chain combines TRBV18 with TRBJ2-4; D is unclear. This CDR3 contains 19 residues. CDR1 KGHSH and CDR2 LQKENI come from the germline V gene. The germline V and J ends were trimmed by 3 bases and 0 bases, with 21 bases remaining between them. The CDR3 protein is CASSPQKARPTLAKNIQYF. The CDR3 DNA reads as TGTGCCAGCTCACCTCAAAAGGCCAGACCGACCCTAGCCAAAAACATTCAGTACTTC. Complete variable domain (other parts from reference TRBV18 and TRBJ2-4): NAGVMQNPRHLVRRRGQEARLRCSPMKGHSHVYWYRQLPEEGLKFMVYLQKENIIDESGMPKERFSAEFPKEGPSILRIQQVVRGDSAAYFCASSPQKARPTLAKNIQYFGAGTRLSVL.